This TCR beta chain was sequenced during a study of blood T cell repertoires in COVID-19. Study details: Samples representing acute and convalescent COVID-19 were sourced from the United States, Italy and Spain. T cells, B-cell-depleted T cells, or PBMCs provided the cDNA or gDNA that served as material.

Profiling relied on immunoSEQ multiplex PCR, and the TCRdb table lists in-frame clones only, not all of them. There are fewer than 250,000 clones in the sample; approximately 91% occur only once, and about 0.8% lies in the top ten. CDR1 and CDR2 from the germline V gene are SGHNT and YYREEE (reference sequence). J lost 4 bases, V lost 4 bases, and 7 bases had no gene match. The CDR3 is 15 residues long. This chain links TRBV5-4 with TRBJ1-4; 7 positions match TRBD1. What was sequenced was peripheral blood. This TCR came from a young man with COVID-19, enrolled during active disease. The CDR3 nucleotides read TGTGCCAGCAGCCCTACAGGGGCTTTTAATGAAAAACTGTTTTTT. This codes for CASSPTGAFNEKLFF.